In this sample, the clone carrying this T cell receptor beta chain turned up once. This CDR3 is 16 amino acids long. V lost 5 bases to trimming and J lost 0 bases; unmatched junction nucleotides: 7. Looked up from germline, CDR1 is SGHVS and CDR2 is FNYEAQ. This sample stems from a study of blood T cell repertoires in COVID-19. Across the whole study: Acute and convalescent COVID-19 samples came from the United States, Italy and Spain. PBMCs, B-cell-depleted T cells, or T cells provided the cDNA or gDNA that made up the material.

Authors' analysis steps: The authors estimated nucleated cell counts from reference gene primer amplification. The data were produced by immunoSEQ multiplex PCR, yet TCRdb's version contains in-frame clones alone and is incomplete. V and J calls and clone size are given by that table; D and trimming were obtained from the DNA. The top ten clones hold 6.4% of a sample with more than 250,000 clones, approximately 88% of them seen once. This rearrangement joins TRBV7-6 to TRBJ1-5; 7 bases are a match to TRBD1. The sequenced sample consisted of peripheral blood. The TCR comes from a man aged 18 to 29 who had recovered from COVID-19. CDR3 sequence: CASSIGGAYSNQPQHF. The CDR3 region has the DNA TGTGCCAGCAGCATAGGGGGCGCATATAGCAATCAGCCCCAGCATTTT.